These 5 T cell receptor beta chains originate from one sample sequenced in a study of cytomegalovirus exposure and HLA in healthy donors (dated by TCRdb to 2015 to 2018). The method behind the library was the immunoSEQ multiplex PCR assay. TCRdb obtained this table from immuneACCESS and retained in-frame rearrangements with V and J assigned. These tables miss some clones; where compared with another copy, unresolved V genes account for less than half of the shortfall, and the remainder is unexplained. The sample table contains roughly 260,000 clones; only one count was recorded for about 86% of them. The ten most abundant clones make up approximately 2.5% of the sample. Sequenced input: PBMCs. The receptors were gathered from a man younger than 30 in good health and CMV-seronegative.

The rearrangement links TRBV11-3 to TRBJ2-1; TRBD1 agrees at 7 bases. Trimming took 1 base from V and 5 from J; bases not matched to a gene: 8. Looked up from germline, CDR1 is SGHNT and CDR2 is YENEEA. There are 16 residues in the CDR3. The CDR3 DNA reads TGTGCCAGCAGCTTAGGACAGGGCGAGACCAACAATGAGCAGTTCTTC. Residues: CASSLGQGETNNEQFF.

The chain joins TRBV7-7 to TRBJ2-5; 7 nucleotides line up with TRBD2. The CDR3 length is 14 residues. CDR1 is SSHAT and CDR2 is FNYEAQ in the germline V gene (reference sequence). V shed 6 bases, J shed 2 bases, and the junction held 6 bases outside the gene matches. For the CDR3, the DNA is TGTGCCAGCAGTTATACGGGAGGTCAAGAGACCCAGTACTTC. It encodes CASSYTGGQETQYF.

This chain joins TRBV13 and TRBJ1-3, with unresolved D. The CDR3 totals 12 residues. V gave up 11 bases and J gave up 4 bases, with 12 bases separating them. Germline assignment: CDR1 PRHDT and CDR2 FYEKMQ (reference sequence). CDR3 sequence: CACQRSGNTIYF. CDR3 sequence (DNA): TGTGCCTGCCAGAGGTCCGGAAACACCATATATTTT.

The chain combines TRBV4-3 with TRBJ2-1; 9 bases line up with TRBD2. J gave up 2 bases and V 4 bases, and 6 bases lay outside the gene matches. Germline V gene sequence: CDR1 LGHNA, CDR2 YSLEER. This CDR3 spans 16 amino acids. The CDR3: CASSRLTSGTYNEQFF. CDR3 sequence (DNA): TGCGCCAGCAGCCGATTGACTAGCGGAACCTACAATGAGCAGTTCTTC.

This chain uses TRBV7-9 with TRBJ2-3; 8 nucleotides match TRBD1. The trim removed 5 bases at V and 0 bases at J, leaving 4 bases unmatched. The CDR3 sequence is 15 residues long. Germline CDR1 and CDR2: SEHNR and FQNEAQ (reference sequence). In DNA form, the CDR3 reads TGTGCCAGCAGCCCCCGACAGGGGAGCACAGATACGCAGTATTTT. Its protein product is CASSPRQGSTDTQYF.